This TCR beta chain was identified during a study of cytomegalovirus exposure and HLA in healthy donors. The study ran its PCR with 60 Vbeta and 13 Jbeta primers. TCRdb's copy holds only in-frame clones and misses some; the assay was immunoSEQ multiplex PCR. This table has about 200,000 clones, 75% to 80% appearing once. Germline V gives CDR1 LGHNA, CDR2 YSLEER. The CDR3 consists of 12 residues. Sequencing was done on a sample of PBMCs. This clonotype originated in a male donor in good health and CMV-seronegative. V and J are TRBV4-3 and TRBJ2-5; D is ambiguous. The J call may be faulty, since TRBJ2-7 better matches the DNA end. The CDR3 DNA reads TGCGCCAGCAGCCAAGGGCTAGGCGAGCAGTACTTC. Translated, it gives CASSQGLGEQYF.